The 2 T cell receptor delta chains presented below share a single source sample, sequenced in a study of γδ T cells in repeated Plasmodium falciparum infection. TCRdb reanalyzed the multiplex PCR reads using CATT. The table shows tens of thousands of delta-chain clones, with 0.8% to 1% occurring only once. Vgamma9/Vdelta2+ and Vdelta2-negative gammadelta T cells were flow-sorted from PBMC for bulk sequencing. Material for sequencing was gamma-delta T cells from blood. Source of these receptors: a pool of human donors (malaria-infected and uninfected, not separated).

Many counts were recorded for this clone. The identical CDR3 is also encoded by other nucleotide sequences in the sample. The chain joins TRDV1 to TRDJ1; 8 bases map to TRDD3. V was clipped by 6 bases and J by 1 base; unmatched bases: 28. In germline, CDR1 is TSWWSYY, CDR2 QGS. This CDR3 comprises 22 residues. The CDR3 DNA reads TGTGCTCTTGGTGTAAACCCGCCTTCCGACGACCAATGTGGGATACGCACCGATAAACTCATCTTT. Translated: CALGVNPPSDDQCGIRTDKLIF.

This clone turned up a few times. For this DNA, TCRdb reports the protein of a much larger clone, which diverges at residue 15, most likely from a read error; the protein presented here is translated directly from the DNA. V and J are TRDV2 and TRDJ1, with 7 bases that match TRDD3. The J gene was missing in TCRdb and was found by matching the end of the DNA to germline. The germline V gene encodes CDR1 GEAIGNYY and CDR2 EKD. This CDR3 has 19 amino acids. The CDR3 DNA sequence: TGTGCCTGTGACACCCCATGGGATACTAAAGGCCCGTACACCGAGAAACTCATCTTT. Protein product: CACDTPWDTKGPYTEKLIF.